The 14 T cell receptor beta chains below all came from one sample that was sequenced in a study of liver allograft versus peripheral blood T cells. Background on the study: In transplanted livers, T cell receptor repertoires were compared with those found in the recipients' peripheral blood.

MiXCR, run by TCRdb on the reads, gives a single entry per CDR3 protein. The table shows approximately 9,000 distinct CDR3 sequences, with roughly a fifth occurring only once. These receptors were taken from a human patient who had a liver transplant. Some T cells may be the graft donor's.

This clonotype was detected ten times or more. The chain joins TRBV11-2 to TRBJ2-7, with a tentative D call TRBD2 (5 bases). Germline values: CDR1 SGHAT, CDR2 FQNNGV. The CDR3 consists of 14 residues. The V gene lost 6 bases and the J gene lost 2 bases, with 14 bases spanning the gap. The CDR3 sequence: CASSLAFGTYEQYF. The CDR3, as DNA: TGTGCCAGCAGTCTAGCATTCGGTACCTACGAGCAGTACTTC.

This clonotype is medium-sized (0.01 to 0.1%). The chain recombines TRBV18 with TRBJ2-3, with 7 positions matching TRBD2. Germline V CDR1 and CDR2: KGHSH, LQKENI. V gave up 3 bases and J gave up 4 bases; unmatched junction bases: 16. There are 18 residues in the CDR3. The CDR3 reads CASSPSDRDYLGSDTQYF. The CDR3 DNA reads as TGTGCCAGCTCACCGAGTGACCGGGACTACCTGGGATCAGATACGCAGTATTTT.

The chain employs TRBV10-3 and TRBJ2-7, with 9 bases aligning to TRBD1. Germline-derived CDR1 and CDR2 are ENHRY and SYGVKD. V gave up 10 bases and J gave up 4 bases; unmatched junction bases: 8. The CDR3 runs to 13 residues. CDR3 coding DNA: TGTGCCACCTGGACAGGGGCTTTTTACGAGCAGTACTTC. Its protein is CATWTGAFYEQYF.

This sequence joins TRBV7-9 and TRBJ1-1; a possible D gene is TRBD1 (5 bases). Germline CDR1 SEHNR, CDR2 FQNEAQ (reference sequence). Trimming shortened V by 11 bases and J by 3 bases, and 13 bases separated the two germline ends. This CDR3 has 12 residues. The CDR3 reads CAAEVGDTEAFF. CDR3 sequence (DNA): TGTGCCGCCGAAGTAGGGGACACTGAAGCTTTCTTT.

This clonotype came up a few times. The J gene is TRBJ2-1, the V gene TRBV27; weak D call: TRBD2 (6 bases). V lost 6 bases and J lost 8, with 20 bases in between. Looked up from germline, CDR1 is MNHEY and CDR2 is SMNVEV (reference sequence). The CDR3 runs to 15 residues. CDR3: CASSPWALRLDEQFF. In DNA, the CDR3 is TGTGCCAGCAGCCCCTGGGCACTTAGACTAGATGAGCAGTTCTTC.

This clonotype has just a few counts. The chain uses TRBV20-1 and TRBJ2-2, with D perhaps TRBD1 (5 bases). Germline CDR1 reads DFQATT; CDR2 reads SNEGSKA (reference sequence). Between the trimmed V and J ends, which lost 6 bases and 3 bases, there was a span of 17 bases. This CDR3 spans 15 amino acids. The CDR3 loop is CSAKGQERYTGELFF. CDR3 in DNA: TGCAGTGCCAAGGGGCAGGAGAGATACACCGGGGAGCTGTTTTTT.

This clonotype was recorded a few times. The V call is TRBV5-6, the J call TRBJ1-6; no firm D call. The ends were cut back, 0 bases at V and 11 bases at J, with 12 bases in the middle. This CDR3 spans 14 amino acids. CDR1 and CDR2 from the germline V gene are SGHDT and YYEEEE. The CDR3 spells CASSLGARPAPLHF. CDR3 in DNA: TGTGCCAGCAGCTTGGGGGCCAGGCCCGCACCCCTCCACTTT.

The V gene is TRBV30, the J gene TRBJ1-1, with 11 bases matching TRBD1. This CDR3 is built from 14 residues. Germline CDR1 is GTSNPN and CDR2 is SVGIG (reference sequence). V shed 5 bases and J 3 bases; nucleotides not matched to a gene: 5. CDR3 protein: CAWGQGASYTEAFF. CDR3 sequence (DNA): TGTGCCTGGGGACAGGGGGCGTCGTACACTGAAGCTTTCTTT.

By share of the sample, this clonotype is medium-sized. CDR3 loop: CASGMDRGHGYTF. The DNA of the CDR3 is TGTGCCAGCGGAATGGACAGGGGACATGGCTACACCTTC. V usage is TRBV6-1 and J usage is TRBJ1-2; TRBD1 matches at 9 bases. The J segment lost 6 bases and the V segment lost 8 bases, leaving 7 bases of the junction unmatched. This CDR3 contains 13 residues. CDR1 is MNHNS and CDR2 is SASEGT in the germline V gene.

The chain is built from TRBV7-9 and TRBJ2-1; D remains unclear. Trimming cost V 5 bases and J 1 base, with 12 bases left between them. The CDR3 spans 15 residues. Germline V lookup: CDR1 SEHNR, CDR2 FQNEAQ (reference sequence). CDR3 residues: CASSPGGSSYNEQFF. In nucleotides, the CDR3 is TGTGCCAGCAGCCCCGGCGGATCTTCCTACAATGAGCAGTTCTTC.

V is TRBV27 and J is TRBJ1-5; D not resolved. Trimming shortened V by 3 bases and J by 0 bases, and 9 bases separated the two germline ends. The germline gives CDR1 MNHEY, CDR2 SMNVEV (reference sequence). CDR3 length: 15 residues. The CDR3 region has the DNA TGTGCCAGCAGTTTCGGGCGGTATAGCAATCAGCCCCAGCATTTT. Residues: CASSFGRYSNQPQHF.

By proportion, this clonotype is medium-sized. The rearrangement uses TRBV19 and TRBJ1-5, with 8 positions matching TRBD1. The V gene's germline CDR1 is LNHDA and CDR2 SQIVND (reference sequence). The CDR3 extends over 16 amino acids. The trim removed 3 bases at V and 9 bases at J, leaving 13 bases unmatched. The DNA for the CDR3 is TGTGCCAGTAGTATCCCCTCCCGACAGGGGTGGTTGCCCCAGCATTTT. Translating it yields CASSIPSRQGWLPQHF.

This clonotype was observed many times. V gene TRBV27 combines with J gene TRBJ2-3, with 7 bases identical to TRBD2. The CDR3 totals 14 residues. V was pared by 5 bases and J by 4 bases, with 6 bases of the junction left unmatched. Germline loops: CDR1 MNHEY, CDR2 SMNVEV (reference sequence). The CDR3: CASSPPTSPDTQYF. CDR3 nucleotides: TGTGCCAGCAGTCCTCCGACTAGCCCAGATACGCAGTATTTT.

This clonotype came up a few times. This chain joins TRBV28 and TRBJ1-5, with 8 bases identical to TRBD1. Germline CDR1 reads MDHEN; CDR2 reads SYDVKM. The trim removed 0 bases at V and 7 bases at J, leaving 8 bases unmatched. The CDR3 sequence is 16 residues long. CDR3 protein: CASSLWGDRTVQPQHF. Here the CDR3 DNA reads TGTGCCAGCAGTTTATGGGGGGACAGGACTGTGCAGCCCCAGCATTTT. Full variable domain (remainder filled in from reference TRBV28 and TRBJ1-5): DVKVTQSSRYLVKRTGEKVFLECVQDMDHENMFWYRQDPGLGLRLIYFSYDVKMKEKGDIPEGYSVSREKKERFSLILESASTNQTSMYLCASSLWGDRTVQPQHFGDGTRLSIL.